These 3 T cell receptor beta chains share one sample of origin, sequenced in a study of cytomegalovirus exposure and HLA in healthy donors. TCRdb's copy holds only in-frame clones and misses some; the assay was immunoSEQ multiplex PCR. Of a few hundred thousand clones detected, around nine tenths appear once; the ten largest clones hold approximately 0.99%. Sequencing was done on a sample of PBMCs. Receptors originate from a woman aged 18-35 years in good health and CMV-seronegative.

This clone was counted once. This chain joins TRBV5-4 and TRBJ2-1, with 8 bases lining up with TRBD2. The V gene's germline CDR1 is SGHNT and CDR2 YYREEE (reference sequence). The CDR3 runs to 16 residues. The trim removed 4 bases at V and 12 bases at J, leaving 18 bases unmatched. CDR3 protein: CASSPDSWREEFGQFF. CDR3 DNA: TGTGCCAGCAGCCCCGACAGCTGGCGGGAGGAATTCGGGCAGTTCTTC.

The V gene is TRBV7-3, the J gene TRBJ2-2; D might be TRBD1 (6 bases). The V end was cut by 6 bases, the J end by 0 bases, with 8 bases between. CDR1 SGHTA and CDR2 FQGTGA come from the germline V gene. The length of the CDR3 is 14 residues. The CDR3 bases are TGTGCCAGCAGACAGGGCCCGAACACCGGGGAGCTGTTTTTT. Translation gives CASRQGPNTGELFF.

A single count supports this clone. This sequence joins TRBV18 and TRBJ1-2, with a possible D match to TRBD1 (6 bases). Germline V lookup: CDR1 KGHSH, CDR2 LQKENI. The CDR3 loop spans 13 amino acids. Trimming pared 5 bases from V and 3 bases from J, leaving 10 bases between. The CDR3 DNA reads TGTGCCAGCTCAAGGGACAAAGACTATGGCTACACCTTC. Encoded protein: CASSRDKDYGYTF.